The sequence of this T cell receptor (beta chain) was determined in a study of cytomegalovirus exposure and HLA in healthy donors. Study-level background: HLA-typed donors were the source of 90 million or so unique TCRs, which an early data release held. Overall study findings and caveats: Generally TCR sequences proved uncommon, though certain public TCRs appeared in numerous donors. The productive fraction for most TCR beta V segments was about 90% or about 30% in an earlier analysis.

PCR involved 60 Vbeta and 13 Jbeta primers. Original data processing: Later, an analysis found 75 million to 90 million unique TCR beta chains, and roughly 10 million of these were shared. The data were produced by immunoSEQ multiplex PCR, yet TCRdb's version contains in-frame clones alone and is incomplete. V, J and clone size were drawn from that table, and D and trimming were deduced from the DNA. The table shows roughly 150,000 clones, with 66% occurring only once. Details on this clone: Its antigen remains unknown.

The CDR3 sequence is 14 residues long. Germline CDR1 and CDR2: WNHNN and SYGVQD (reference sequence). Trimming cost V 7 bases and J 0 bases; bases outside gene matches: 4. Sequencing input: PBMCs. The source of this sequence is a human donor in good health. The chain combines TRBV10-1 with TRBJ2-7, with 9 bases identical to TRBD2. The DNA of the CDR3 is TGCGCCAGCATTTTTAGCGGGAGCTCCTACGAGCAGTACTTC. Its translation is CASIFSGSSYEQYF.